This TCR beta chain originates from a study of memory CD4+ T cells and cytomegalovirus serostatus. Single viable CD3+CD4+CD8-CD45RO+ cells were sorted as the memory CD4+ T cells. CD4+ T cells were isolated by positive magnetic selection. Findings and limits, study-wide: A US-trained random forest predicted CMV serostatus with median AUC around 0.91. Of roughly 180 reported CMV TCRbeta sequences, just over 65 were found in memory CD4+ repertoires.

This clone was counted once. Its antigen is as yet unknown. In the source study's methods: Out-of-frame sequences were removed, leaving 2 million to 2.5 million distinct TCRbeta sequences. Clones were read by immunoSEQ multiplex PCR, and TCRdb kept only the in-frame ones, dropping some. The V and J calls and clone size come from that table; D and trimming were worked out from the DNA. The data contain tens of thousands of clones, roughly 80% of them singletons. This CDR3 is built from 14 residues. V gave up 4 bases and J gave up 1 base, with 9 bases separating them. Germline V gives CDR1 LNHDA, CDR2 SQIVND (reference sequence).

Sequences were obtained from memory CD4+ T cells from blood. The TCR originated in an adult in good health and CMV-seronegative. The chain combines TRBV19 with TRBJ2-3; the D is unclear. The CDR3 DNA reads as TGTGCCAGTAGTAATGGCCCGGGCACAGATACGCAGTATTTT. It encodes CASSNGPGTDTQYF.